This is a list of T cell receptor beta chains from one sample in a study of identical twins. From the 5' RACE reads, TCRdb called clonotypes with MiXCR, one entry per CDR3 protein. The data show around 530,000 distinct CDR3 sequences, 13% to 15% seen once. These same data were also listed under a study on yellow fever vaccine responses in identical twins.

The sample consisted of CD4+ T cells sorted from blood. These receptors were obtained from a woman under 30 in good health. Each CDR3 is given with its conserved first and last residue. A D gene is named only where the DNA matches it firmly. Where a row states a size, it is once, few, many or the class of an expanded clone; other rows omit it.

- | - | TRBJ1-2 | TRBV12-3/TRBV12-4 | CASSFRETYGYTF | TGTGCCAGCAGTTTCAGGGAGACCTATGGCTACACCTTC
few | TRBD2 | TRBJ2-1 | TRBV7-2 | CASSLGGRAINEQFF | TGTGCCAGCAGCTTAGGCGGGAGGGCCATCAATGAGCAGTTCTTC
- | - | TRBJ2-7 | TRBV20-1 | CSRSRGATYEQYF | TGCAGTCGGTCGCGGGGCGCCACCTACGAGCAGTACTTC
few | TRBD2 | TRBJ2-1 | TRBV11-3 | CASSNRTSGTGEQFF | TGTGCCAGCAGCAACCGGACTAGCGGGACGGGTGAGCAGTTCTTC
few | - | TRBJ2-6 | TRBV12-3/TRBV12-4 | CASSLGTWASGANVLTF | TGTGCCAGCAGTTTAGGGACATGGGCCTCTGGGGCCAACGTCCTGACTTTC
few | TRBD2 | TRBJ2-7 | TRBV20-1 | CSAALAGGPVEQYF | TGCAGTGCTGCCTTAGCGGGAGGGCCAGTCGAGCAGTACTTC
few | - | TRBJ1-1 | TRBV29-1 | CSAVGARWETEAFF | TGCAGCGCCGTTGGGGCCAGGTGGGAAACTGAAGCTTTCTTT
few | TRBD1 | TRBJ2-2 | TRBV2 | CASSTYGQGKTNTGELFF | TGTGCCAGCAGTACCTACGGACAGGGGAAAACGAACACCGGGGAGCTGTTTTTT
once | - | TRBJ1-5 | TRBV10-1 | CASSDRGGEPQHF | TGCGCCAGCAGTGATCGGGGCGGGGAGCCCCAGCATTTT
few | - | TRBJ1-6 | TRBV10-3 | CAISPDSTGSPLHF | TGTGCCATCAGCCCCGACTCAACCGGTTCACCCCTCCACTTT
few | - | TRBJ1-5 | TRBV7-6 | CASSLDAGQPQHF | TGTGCCAGCAGCCTTGATGCAGGGCAGCCCCAGCATTTT
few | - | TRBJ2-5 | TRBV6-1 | CASRITGQETQYF | TGTGCCAGCAGGATAACAGGACAAGAGACCCAGTACTTC
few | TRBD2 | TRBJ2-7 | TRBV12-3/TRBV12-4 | CASRDRLAGGNEQYF | TGTGCCAGCAGAGATCGACTAGCGGGAGGGAACGAGCAGTACTTC
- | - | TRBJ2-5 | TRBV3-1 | CASSQYDRPLKETQYF | TGTGCCAGCAGCCAGTATGACAGGCCATTAAAAGAGACCCAGTACTTC
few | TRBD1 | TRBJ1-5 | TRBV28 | CASSSPGQGNQPQHF | TGTGCCAGCAGTTCTCCGGGACAGGGGAATCAGCCCCAGCATTTT
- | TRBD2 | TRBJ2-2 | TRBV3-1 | CASSRIAGGELFF | TGTGCCAGCAGCCGTATAGCGGGAGGGGAGCTGTTTTTT
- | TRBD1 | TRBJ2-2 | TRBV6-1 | CASSEAPKTGFTGELFF | TGTGCCAGCAGTGAAGCGCCCAAGACAGGGTTCACCGGGGAGCTGTTTTTT
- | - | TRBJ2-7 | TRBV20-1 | CSARVGGAYEQYF | TGCAGTGCTAGAGTGGGCGGGGCCTACGAGCAGTACTTC
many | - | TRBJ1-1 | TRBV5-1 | CASSSRGVTEAFF | TGCGCCAGCAGCTCCCGCGGGGTGACTGAAGCTTTCTTT
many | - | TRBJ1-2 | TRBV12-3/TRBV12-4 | CASSPYEGRAGYTF | TGTGCCAGCAGTCCATATGAAGGTCGGGCTGGCTACACCTTC
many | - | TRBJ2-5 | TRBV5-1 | CASSPGTAQETQYF | TGCGCCAGCAGCCCCGGGACGGCACAAGAGACCCAGTACTTC
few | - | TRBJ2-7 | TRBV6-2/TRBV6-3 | CASTDRDEQYF | TGTGCCAGCACCGACCGGGACGAGCAGTACTTC
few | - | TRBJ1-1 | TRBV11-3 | CASSPGSSGVEAFF | TGTGCCAGCAGCCCAGGGAGCTCTGGGGTTGAAGCTTTCTTT
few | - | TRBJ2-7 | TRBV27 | CASSLGRGTYEQYF | TGTGCCAGCAGTTTAGGCAGGGGTACCTACGAGCAGTACTTC
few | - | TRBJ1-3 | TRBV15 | CATSPRSSSGNTIYF | TGTGCCACTTCACCGAGGTCCTCCTCTGGAAACACCATATATTTT
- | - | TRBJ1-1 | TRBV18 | CASSPNLQGLAFF | TGTGCCAGCTCACCAAACTTACAGGGCTTGGCTTTCTTT
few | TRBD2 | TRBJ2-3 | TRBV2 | CASSRTSGEADTQYF | TGTGCCAGCAGCAGGACTAGCGGGGAGGCAGATACGCAGTATTTT
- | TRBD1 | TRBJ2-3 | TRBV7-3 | CASSPQGALSIDTQYF | TGTGCCAGCAGCCCCCAGGGGGCATTATCGATAGATACGCAGTATTTT
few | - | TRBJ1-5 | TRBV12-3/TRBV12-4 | CASSLWARGQGENQPQHF | TGTGCCAGCAGTTTATGGGCACGGGGGCAGGGAGAAAATCAGCCCCAGCATTTT
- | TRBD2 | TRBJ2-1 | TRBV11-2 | CASSLGLAASNEQFF | TGTGCCAGCAGCTTGGGACTAGCGGCTAGCAATGAGCAGTTCTTC
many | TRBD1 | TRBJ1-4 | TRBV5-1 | CASSTTGVLREKLFF | TGCGCCAGCAGCACCACAGGGGTTCTGCGTGAAAAACTGTTTTTT
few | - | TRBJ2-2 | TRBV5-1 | CASSPRWGGIGELFF | TGCGCCAGCAGCCCGCGATGGGGGGGCATCGGAGAGCTGTTTTTT
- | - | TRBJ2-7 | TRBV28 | CASMGRSYEQYF | TGTGCCAGCATGGGGCGGTCCTACGAGCAGTACTTC
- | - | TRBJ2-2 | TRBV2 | CASKAGTNTGELFF | TGTGCCAGCAAGGCGGGTACGAACACCGGGGAGCTGTTTTTT
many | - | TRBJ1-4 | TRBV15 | CATSRDPQEKLFF | TGTGCCACCAGCAGAGATCCACAGGAAAAACTGTTTTTT
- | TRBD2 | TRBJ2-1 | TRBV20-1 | CSATLFGTSGRGSYNEQFF | TGCAGTGCTACCCTTTTCGGGACTAGCGGGAGGGGATCCTACAATGAGCAGTTCTTC
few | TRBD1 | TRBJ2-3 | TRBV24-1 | CATSVGQGRTDTQYF | TGTGCCACCAGTGTCGGACAGGGCCGCACAGATACGCAGTATTTT
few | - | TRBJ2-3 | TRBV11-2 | CASSLGSSVGKDTQYF | TGTGCCAGCAGCTTAGGGTCTAGCGTCGGGAAAGATACGCAGTATTTT
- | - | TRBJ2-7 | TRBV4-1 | CASSQDGVVSYEQYF | TGCGCCAGCAGCCAAGATGGAGTGGTCTCCTACGAGCAGTACTTC
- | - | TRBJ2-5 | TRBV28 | CASTLGWSQETQYF | TGTGCCAGCACCCTGGGATGGAGCCAAGAGACCCAGTACTTC
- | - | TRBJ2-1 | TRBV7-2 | CASNFKTATYNEQFF | TGTGCCAGCAACTTTAAAACTGCGACCTACAATGAGCAGTTCTTC
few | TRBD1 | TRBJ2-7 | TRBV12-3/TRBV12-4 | CASSRNRGPSYEQYF | TGTGCCAGCAGCCGGAACAGGGGCCCTTCCTACGAGCAGTACTTC
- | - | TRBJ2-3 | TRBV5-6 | CASSMTAYTDTQYF | TGTGCCAGCAGCATGACAGCTTACACAGATACGCAGTATTTT
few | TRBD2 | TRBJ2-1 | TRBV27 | CASTPRRGGSALQNEQFF | TGTGCCAGCACCCCGCGACGTGGCGGGAGCGCCCTCCAAAATGAGCAGTTCTTC
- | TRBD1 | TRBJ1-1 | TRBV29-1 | CSTNPGTGNTEAFF | TGCAGCACTAACCCCGGGACAGGGAACACTGAAGCTTTCTTT
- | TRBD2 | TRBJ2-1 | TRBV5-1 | CASGGGRALDNEQFF | TGCGCCAGCGGGGGCGGGAGGGCTTTGGACAATGAGCAGTTCTTC
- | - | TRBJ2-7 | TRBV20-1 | CSARDGSPKTSYEQYF | TGCAGTGCTAGAGATGGGTCCCCAAAGACCTCCTACGAGCAGTACTTC
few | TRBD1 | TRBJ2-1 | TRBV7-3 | CASSAGQGRYNEQFF | TGTGCCAGCAGCGCTGGACAGGGAAGGTACAATGAGCAGTTCTTC
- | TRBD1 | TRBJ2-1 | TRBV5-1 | CASRDGQGVKMNEQFF | TGCGCCAGCAGGGATGGACAGGGGGTAAAAATGAATGAGCAGTTCTTC
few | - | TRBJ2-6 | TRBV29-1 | CSVEGGKGLGANVLTF | TGCAGCGTTGAAGGGGGTAAGGGACTTGGGGCCAACGTCCTGACTTTC
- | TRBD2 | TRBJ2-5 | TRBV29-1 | CSVNSGKETQYF | TGCAGCGTTAACAGCGGGAAAGAGACCCAGTACTTC
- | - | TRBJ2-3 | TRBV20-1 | CSARDGRGTDTQYF | TGCAGTGCTAGAGATGGCAGGGGCACAGATACGCAGTATTTT
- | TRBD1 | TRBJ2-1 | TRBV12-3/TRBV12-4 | CASSPRQGGTNNEQFF | TGTGCCAGCAGTCCCCGACAGGGGGGGACCAACAATGAGCAGTTCTTC
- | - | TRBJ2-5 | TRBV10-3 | CAISARGPLETQYF | TGTGCCATCAGTGCGCGGGGCCCCTTGGAGACCCAGTACTTC
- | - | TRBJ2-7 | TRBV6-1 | CASTSEATYEQYF | TGTGCCAGCACCTCCGAGGCTACCTACGAGCAGTACTTC
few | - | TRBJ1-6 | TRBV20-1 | CSARRAASNSPLHF | TGCAGTGCTAGGAGAGCAGCCTCTAATTCACCCCTCCACTTT
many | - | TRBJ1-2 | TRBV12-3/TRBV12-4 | CASSNPSRRGYTF | TGTGCCAGCAGCAACCCCAGCAGACGTGGCTACACCTTC